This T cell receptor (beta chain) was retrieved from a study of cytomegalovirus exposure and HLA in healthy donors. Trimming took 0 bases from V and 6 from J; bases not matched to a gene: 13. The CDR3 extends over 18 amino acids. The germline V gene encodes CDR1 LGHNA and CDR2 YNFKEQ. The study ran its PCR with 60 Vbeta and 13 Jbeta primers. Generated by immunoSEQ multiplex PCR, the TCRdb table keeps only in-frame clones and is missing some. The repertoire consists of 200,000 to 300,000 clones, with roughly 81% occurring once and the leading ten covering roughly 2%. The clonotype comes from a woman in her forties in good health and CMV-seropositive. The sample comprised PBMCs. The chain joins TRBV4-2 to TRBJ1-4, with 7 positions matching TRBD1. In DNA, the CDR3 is TGTGCCAGCAGCCAAGACAACCCCGAGACAGGGAGCTATGAAAAACTGTTTTTT. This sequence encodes CASSQDNPETGSYEKLFF.